This record concerns one T cell receptor (beta chain) sequence. This sample stems from a study of blood T cell repertoires in COVID-19. The CDR3 runs 12 residues. Trimming cost V 3 bases and J 6 bases, with 3 bases left between them. CDR1 and CDR2 (germline): SNHLY, FYNNEI. Patients in Seattle were enrolled during active infection, then followed longitudinally. Methods used by the authors: Estimates of nucleated cell counts were drawn from the amplification of reference gene primers. This table comes from immunoSEQ multiplex PCR, and its TCRdb copy is limited to in-frame clones, with some not included. The V and J calls and clone size were taken over from that table, and D and trimming were inferred from the DNA. This table holds some 200,000 clones, about 93% found once.

Sample: peripheral blood. The rearrangement uses TRBV2 and TRBJ1-6; D not resolved. The receptor was derived from a man aged 25 to 40 with COVID-19, enrolled during active disease. The CDR3 spells CASSDVNSPLHF. The CDR3 nucleotides read TGTGCCAGCAGTGACGTTAATTCACCCCTCCACTTT.